These T cell receptor beta chains were read from a single sample in a study of T cells after yellow fever vaccination. TCRdb processed the 5' RACE reads anew with MiXCR; each CDR3 protein has one entry. The data hold some 390,000 distinct CDR3 sequences, with 6.2% observed a single time. The source material was PBMCs, sampled 5 days after the yellow fever booster vaccination. These receptors were obtained from a man aged 25 to 40 who received the YFV17D yellow fever vaccine. Both conserved end residues are part of each CDR3. Fields, in order: J gene, D gene, V gene, clone size, CDR3 DNA, CDR3 protein. D genes are given only for firm matches. Part of the rows lack a size; the others show once, few, many or a class for expanded clones.

J: TRBJ2-3
D: .
V: TRBV20-1
size: many
DNA: TGCAGTGCTAGAGTTGGCTCCACAGATACGCAGTATTTT
CDR3: CSARVGSTDTQYF

J: TRBJ2-7
D: .
V: TRBV9
size: .
DNA: TGTGCCAGCAGTCTCTTCGTCGGGTTCGGGGACGAGCAGTACTTC
CDR3: CASSLFVGFGDEQYF

J: TRBJ2-2
D: .
V: TRBV19
size: few
DNA: TGTGCCAGTAGTATACTGGACACCGGGGAGCTGTTTTTT
CDR3: CASSILDTGELFF

J: TRBJ2-1
D: TRBD2
V: TRBV11-2
size: .
DNA: TGTGCCAGCAGCGGGGGGACTAGCGGTTCTGATAGCTCCTACAATGAGCAGTTCTTC
CDR3: CASSGGTSGSDSSYNEQFF

J: TRBJ2-1
D: .
V: TRBV20-1
size: .
DNA: TGCAGTGCCGCACGGGACAAGGGGTACAATGAGCAGTTCTTC
CDR3: CSAARDKGYNEQFF

J: TRBJ2-2
D: .
V: TRBV5-1
size: few
DNA: TGCGCCAGCAGGCACACAGGGTTGAACACCGGGGAGCTGTTTTTT
CDR3: CASRHTGLNTGELFF

J: TRBJ2-3
D: TRBD2
V: TRBV29-1
size: few
DNA: TGCAGCGTTGCCTCCCCGTGGAACAAGCGGGAGAGTACTAGCACAGATACGCAGTATTTT
CDR3: CSVASPWNKRESTSTDTQYF

J: TRBJ2-7
D: .
V: TRBV20-1
size: .
DNA: TGCAGTGCGAGAGGGGCACAGGGACGCCGATACGAGCAGTACTTC
CDR3: CSARGAQGRRYEQYF

J: TRBJ2-1
D: .
V: TRBV20-1
size: .
DNA: TGCAGTGCTTTCGGGACGTTGGCGGGACATGAGCAGTTCTTC
CDR3: CSAFGTLAGHEQFF

J: TRBJ2-3
D: .
V: TRBV19
size: few
DNA: TGTGCCAGTAGTATGGAAGCTTATACGCAGTATTTT
CDR3: CASSMEAYTQYF

J: TRBJ2-5
D: TRBD1
V: TRBV3-1
size: few
DNA: TGTGCCAGCAGCCAAACCCCACTACGAGGACAGGCCCTCGGTCCCCAAGAGACCCAGTACTTC
CDR3: CASSQTPLRGQALGPQETQYF

J: TRBJ2-3
D: TRBD2
V: TRBV28
size: many
DNA: TGTGCCAGCAGAAAAAAGGGCCGGGTAGCGGGGCTCACAGATACGCAGTATTTT
CDR3: CASRKKGRVAGLTDTQYF

J: TRBJ1-4
D: .
V: TRBV5-1
size: few
DNA: TGCGCCAGCAGCTTGGCCTTGAACGCAGTATCTAATGAAAAACTGTTTTTT
CDR3: CASSLALNAVSNEKLFF

J: TRBJ2-7
D: .
V: TRBV4-3
size: many
DNA: TGCGCCAGCAGCCAGGAGACCACCCCCTCCTACGAGCAGTACTTC
CDR3: CASSQETTPSYEQYF

J: TRBJ2-7
D: .
V: TRBV29-1
size: many
DNA: TGCAGCGTCGTGGACCGGGAACTGAGGGAGCAGTACTTC
CDR3: CSVVDRELREQYF

J: TRBJ2-3
D: .
V: TRBV27
size: few
DNA: TGTGCCAGCAGTTTATCGGATTATCCAGGGAGTCCAGATACGCAGTATTTT
CDR3: CASSLSDYPGSPDTQYF

J: TRBJ1-5
D: .
V: TRBV12-3/TRBV12-4
size: many
DNA: TGTGCCAGCAGTTATACCGACGGGGGCAATCAGCCCCAGCATTTT
CDR3: CASSYTDGGNQPQHF

J: TRBJ2-1
D: TRBD2
V: TRBV5-1
size: .
DNA: TGCGCCAGCAGTCGCTCTAGCGGGAGCAGGTATGAGCAGTTCTTC
CDR3: CASSRSSGSRYEQFF

J: TRBJ2-3
D: TRBD2
V: TRBV19
size: .
DNA: TGTGCCAGTTCGGGACTAGCGGAAACAGATACGCAGTATTTT
CDR3: CASSGLAETDTQYF

J: TRBJ2-1
D: TRBD2
V: TRBV20-1
size: many
DNA: TGCAGTGCGTCCCTGACTAGCTCCAGTGATGAGCAGTTCTTC
CDR3: CSASLTSSSDEQFF

J: TRBJ2-7
D: .
V: TRBV12-3/TRBV12-4
size: many
DNA: TGTGCCAGCAGTCTCCTCTACGAGCAGTACTTC
CDR3: CASSLLYEQYF

J: TRBJ2-7
D: .
V: TRBV5-1
size: many
DNA: TGCGCCAGCAGCTTGATGGGGGACGAGCAGTACTTC
CDR3: CASSLMGDEQYF

J: TRBJ1-1
D: .
V: TRBV29-1
size: .
DNA: TGCAGCGTTGATTCCGGGACTGAAGCTTTCTTT
CDR3: CSVDSGTEAFF

J: TRBJ2-1
D: TRBD2
V: TRBV30
size: few
DNA: TGTGCCTGGAGTGTAGCGGGAAATGAGCAGTTCTTC
CDR3: CAWSVAGNEQFF

J: TRBJ2-2
D: .
V: TRBV18
size: few
DNA: TGTGCCAGCTCACGGGGCAGGCAAACCGGGGAGCTGTTTTTT
CDR3: CASSRGRQTGELFF

J: TRBJ2-1
D: .
V: TRBV11-1
size: many
DNA: TGTGCCAGCAGCTTCCGCGCCGACAATGAGCAGTTCTTC
CDR3: CASSFRADNEQFF

J: TRBJ1-4
D: TRBD1
V: TRBV6-1
size: few
DNA: TGTGCCAGCCAGGACAGGGGGCGGGAAAAACTGTTTTTT
CDR3: CASQDRGREKLFF

J: TRBJ1-4
D: TRBD1
V: TRBV5-1
size: many
DNA: TGCGCCAGCAGCGTAGACTCGACAGGGTTTCAGCTGTTTTTT
CDR3: CASSVDSTGFQLFF

J: TRBJ2-5
D: .
V: TRBV28
size: many
DNA: TGTGCCAGCAGTCCAGCGAGCCCGGGGCAGACCCAGTACTTC
CDR3: CASSPASPGQTQYF

J: TRBJ2-5
D: .
V: TRBV10-3
size: .
DNA: TGTGCCATCAAAGGGGGAGAGACCCAGTACTTC
CDR3: CAIKGGETQYF

J: TRBJ2-3
D: TRBD1
V: TRBV10-3
size: few
DNA: TGTGCCATCAGTAGAGTGGGACAGGGGGCAGATACGCAGTATTTT
CDR3: CAISRVGQGADTQYF

J: TRBJ2-1
D: TRBD2
V: TRBV7-2
size: many
DNA: TGTGCCAGCAGTCTAGCGGGGACCTACAATGAGCAGTTCTTC
CDR3: CASSLAGTYNEQFF